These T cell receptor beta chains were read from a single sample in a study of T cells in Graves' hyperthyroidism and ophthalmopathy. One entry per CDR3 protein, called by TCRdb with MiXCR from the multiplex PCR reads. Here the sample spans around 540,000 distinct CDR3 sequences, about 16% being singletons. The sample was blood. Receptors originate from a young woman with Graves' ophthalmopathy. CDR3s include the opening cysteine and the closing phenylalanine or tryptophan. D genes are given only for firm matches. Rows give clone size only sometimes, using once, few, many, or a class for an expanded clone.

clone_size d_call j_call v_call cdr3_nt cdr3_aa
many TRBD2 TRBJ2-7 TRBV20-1 TGCAGTGCCACTCAGACTAGCGGGTCCGGGGAGCAGTACTTC CSATQTSGSGEQYF
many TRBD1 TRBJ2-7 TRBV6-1 TGTGCCAGCAGTGCTCAGGCAGGGGGTTTCGGCGAGCAGTACTTC CASSAQAGGFGEQYF
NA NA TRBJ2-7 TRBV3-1 TGTGCCAGCAGCCAAGAAACCCGACACTACGAGCAGTACTTC CASSQETRHYEQYF
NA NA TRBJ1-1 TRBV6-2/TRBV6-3 TGTGCCAGCAAATGGGAGGGAAACACTGAAGCTTTCTTT CASKWEGNTEAFF
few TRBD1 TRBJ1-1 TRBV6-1 TGTGCCAGCACTCCGGGACAGTTCGCTGAAGCTTTCTTT CASTPGQFAEAFF
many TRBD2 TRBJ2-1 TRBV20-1 TGCAGTGCTAGCTGGCGGGAGGAACCCTTCAATGAGCAGTTCTTC CSASWREEPFNEQFF
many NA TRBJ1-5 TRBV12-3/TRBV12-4 TGTGCCAGCAGTTTAGGGGGCTATCAGCCCCAGCATTTT CASSLGGYQPQHF
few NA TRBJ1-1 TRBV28 TGTGCCAGCAGTACCCCCGACCTACGGAACACTGAAGCTTTCTTT CASSTPDLRNTEAFF
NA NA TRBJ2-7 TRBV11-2 TGTGCCAGCAGCTTAAAAGTCATCTCCTACGAGCAGTACTTC CASSLKVISYEQYF
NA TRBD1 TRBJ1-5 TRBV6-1 TGTGCCAGCTGGGACAGGGGGCTCCAGCCCCAGCATTTT CASWDRGLQPQHF
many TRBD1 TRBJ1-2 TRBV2 TGTGCCAGCTTGGGACAGGGGGTTGAGGGCTACACCTTC CASLGQGVEGYTF
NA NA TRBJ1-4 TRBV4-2 TGTGCCAGCAGCCAAGGGTTCGGGGCGGGAGAAAAACTGTTTTTT CASSQGFGAGEKLFF
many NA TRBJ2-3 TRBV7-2 TGTGCCAGCAGCTTAGCCCCGTATTTCCCGGATACGCAGTATTTT CASSLAPYFPDTQYF
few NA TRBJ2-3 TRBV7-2 TGTGCCAGCAGCCGGGAACTAACAAGGGAAGAGACGCAGTATTTT CASSRELTREETQYF
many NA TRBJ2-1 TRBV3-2 TGTGCCAGCAGCCAAAAGCCAGGGACCCTTCCCAGCAATGAGCAGTTCTTC CASSQKPGTLPSNEQFF
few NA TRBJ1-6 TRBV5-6 TGTGCCAGCAGCTACCCGGGGGGGCTAAATTCACCCCTCCACTTT CASSYPGGLNSPLHF
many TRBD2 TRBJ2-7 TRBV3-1 TGTGCCAGCAGCGAACGACTAGCTTCATACGAGCAGTACTTC CASSERLASYEQYF
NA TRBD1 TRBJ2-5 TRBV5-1 TGCGCCAGCAGCTCTCAAGCTCGACAGGGGAGGGAGACCCAGTACTTC CASSSQARQGRETQYF
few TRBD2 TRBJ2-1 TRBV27 TGTGCCAGCAGTTTTGGGACTAGCGGGACCAATGAGCAGTTCTTC CASSFGTSGTNEQFF
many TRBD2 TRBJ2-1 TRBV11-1 TGTGCCAGCAGCCAAGGACGACTAGCGGGGCCGGAGCAGTTCTTC CASSQGRLAGPEQFF
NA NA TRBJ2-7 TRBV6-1 TGTGCCAGCAGTTTGAACAGGGTGGGCGACGAGCAGTACTTC CASSLNRVGDEQYF
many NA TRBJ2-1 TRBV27 TGTGCCAGCAGTTCCGCCAGGGAGGCCTACAATGAGCAGTTCTTC CASSSAREAYNEQFF
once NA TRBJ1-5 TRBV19 TGTGCCAGTAGTGGGGCCGGGAGAGGGCTCAATCAGCCCCAGCATTTT CASSGAGRGLNQPQHF
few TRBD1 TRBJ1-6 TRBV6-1 TGTGCCAGCAGTTTTACAGGGGGCTATAATTCACCCCTCCACTTT CASSFTGGYNSPLHF
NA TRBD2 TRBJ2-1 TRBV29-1 TGCAGCGTTGAAATTTGGACTAGCGGGATAAGAAATGAGCAGTTCTTC CSVEIWTSGIRNEQFF
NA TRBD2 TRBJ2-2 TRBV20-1 TGCAGTGCTAGAGGGGGCGGGAGGACCCACACCGGGGAGCTGCTTTTT CSARGGGRTHTGELLF
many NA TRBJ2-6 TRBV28 TGTGCCAGCAGTCGGGACCGAGACTCTGGGGCCAACGTCCTGACTTTC CASSRDRDSGANVLTF
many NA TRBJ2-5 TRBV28 TGTGCCAGCAGCGAAGAGGGAGGCGGACGAGAGACCCAGTACTTC CASSEEGGGRETQYF